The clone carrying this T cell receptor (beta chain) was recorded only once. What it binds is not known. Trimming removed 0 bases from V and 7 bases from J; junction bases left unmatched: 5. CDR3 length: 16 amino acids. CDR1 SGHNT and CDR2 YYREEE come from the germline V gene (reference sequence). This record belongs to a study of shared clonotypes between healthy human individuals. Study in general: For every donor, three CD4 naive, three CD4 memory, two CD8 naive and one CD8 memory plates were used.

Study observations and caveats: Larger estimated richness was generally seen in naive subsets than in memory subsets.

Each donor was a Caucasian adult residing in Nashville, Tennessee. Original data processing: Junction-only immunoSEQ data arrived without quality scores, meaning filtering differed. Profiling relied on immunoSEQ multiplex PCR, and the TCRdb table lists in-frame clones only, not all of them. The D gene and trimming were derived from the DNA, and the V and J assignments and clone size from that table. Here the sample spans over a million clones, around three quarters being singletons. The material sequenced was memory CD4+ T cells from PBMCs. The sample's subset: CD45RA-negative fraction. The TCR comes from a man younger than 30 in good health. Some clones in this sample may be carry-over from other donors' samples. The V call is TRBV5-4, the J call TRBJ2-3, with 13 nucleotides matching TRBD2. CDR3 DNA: TGTGCCAGCAGCTTGGATGGACTAGCGGGAGAGAATACGCAGTATTTT. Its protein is CASSLDGLAGENTQYF.